This is a list of T cell receptor beta chains from one sample in a study of STAT3 mutations in large granular lymphocyte leukemia. Repertoires were generated with immunoSEQ multiplex PCR, while TCRdb's copy carries only in-frame clones and drops some. Of more than 10,000 clones listed, roughly 80% were seen once; the top ten hold roughly 49%. Sequences were obtained from peripheral blood mononuclear cells. These receptors all come from a man aged 60 to 75 with T-cell large granular lymphocyte leukemia. Some clones in this sample may be carry-over from other donors' samples. Each CDR3 is given with its conserved first and last residue. A D gene is named only where the DNA matches it firmly. The size of a clone is reported for some rows only, either as once, few or many, or as a class for expanded clones.

NA	13	NA	TRBJ2-2	TRBV30	TGTGCCTGGAGTGTACGGTTTACCGGGGAGCTGTTTTTT	CAWSVRFTGELFF
NA	15	NA	TRBJ2-3	TRBV5-4	TGTGCCAGCAGCTCCCAGGGGGAGGGCACAGATACGCAGTATTTT	CASSSQGEGTDTQYF
NA	17	NA	TRBJ2-2	TRBV4-2	TGTGCCAGCAGCCAAGATTGGGCGGCAGCGAACACCGGGGAGCTGTTTTTT	CASSQDWAAANTGELFF
NA	12	NA	TRBJ2-7	TRBV7-2	TGTGCCAGCAGCCCCCAGCGTAGGGAGCAGTACTTC	CASSPQRREQYF
NA	13	NA	TRBJ2-3	TRBV5-4	TGTGCCAGCAGCTTAATCTTCACAGATACGCAGTATTTT	CASSLIFTDTQYF
NA	13	once	TRBJ2-7	TRBV7-8	TGTGCCAGCAGTCGACTACTAGGGTACGAGCAGTACTTC	CASSRLLGYEQYF
NA	11	NA	TRBJ2-5	TRBV5-1	TGCGCCAGCAGCCAGCTGGAGACCCAGTACTTC	CASSQLETQYF
TRBD2	17	NA	TRBJ2-1	TRBV5-4	TGTGCCAGCAGCCCTGGGACTAGCGGGAGAGGGGACAATGAGCAGTTCTTC	CASSPGTSGRGDNEQFF
NA	14	NA	TRBJ1-1	TRBV4-1	TGCGCCAGCAGCCAAAGGGCCCTGAACACTGAAGCTTTCTTT	CASSQRALNTEAFF
TRBD2	15	once	TRBJ2-7	TRBV5-1	TGCGCCAGCAGCCCCGCGGCTAGCGGGAGTAGGGAGCAGTACTTC	CASSPAASGSREQYF
TRBD2	14	NA	TRBJ2-3	TRBV7-7	TGTGCTAGCAGCCAGACTAGCGGCACAGATACGCAGTATTTT	CASSQTSGTDTQYF
NA	14	NA	TRBJ2-1	TRBV15	TGTGCCACCAGCAGAGAGGTAGGATACAATGAGCAGTTCTTC	CATSREVGYNEQFF
NA	11	NA	TRBJ1-1	TRBV7-8	TGTGCCAGCAGCTTGGGACGGCTGGCTTTCTTT	CASSLGRLAFF
NA	16	NA	TRBJ1-5	TRBV30	TGTGCCTGGAGTGCTCTAGCGGGGCTTGGCAATCAGCCCCAGCATTTT	CAWSALAGLGNQPQHF
NA	13	NA	TRBJ2-5	TRBV18	TGTGCCAGCCTTTTCGGAGAACAAGAGACCCAGTACTTC	CASLFGEQETQYF
TRBD1	15	NA	TRBJ2-7	TRBV7-9	TGTGCCAGCAGCACCGGACAGGGGACATTCTACGAGCAGTACTTC	CASSTGQGTFYEQYF
TRBD1	16	NA	TRBJ2-3	TRBV18	TGTGCCAGCTCACCACGGACAGGGATTTACACAGATACGCAGTATTTT	CASSPRTGIYTDTQYF
NA	14	NA	TRBJ1-2	TRBV6-1	TGTGCCAGCAGTGAAGTGATGGCTACCGATGGCTACACCTTC	CASSEVMATDGYTF
TRBD1	14	NA	TRBJ2-4	TRBV5-1	TGCGCCAGCAGCCTTGGGACAGGGGGAAACATTCAGTACTTC	CASSLGTGGNIQYF
NA	12	few	TRBJ1-5	TRBV19	TGTGCCGCCCGGGACAACAATCAGCCCCAGCATTTT	CAARDNNQPQHF
NA	15	NA	TRBJ2-5	TRBV15	TGTGCCACCAGCAGAGGAGGTAGCGGCCAAGAGACCCAGTACTTC	CATSRGGSGQETQYF
NA	14	NA	TRBJ2-5	TRBV19	TGTGCCAGTAATCAGGCTAGGTCACCCGAGACCCAGTACTTC	CASNQARSPETQYF
TRBD2	15	medium-sized	TRBJ2-7	TRBV18	TGTGCCAGCTCACCAAGCGGGACTCCTTACTACGAGCAGTACTTC	CASSPSGTPYYEQYF
TRBD1	14	NA	TRBJ2-7	TRBV27	TGTGCCAGCAGTTCCATAAGACAGGGGCTCGAGCAGTACTTC	CASSSIRQGLEQYF
NA	14	NA	TRBJ1-5	TRBV19	TGTGCCAGTAGTATTACCGGCAGCAATCAGCCCCAGCATTTT	CASSITGSNQPQHF
NA	15	once	TRBJ2-7	TRBV12-5	TGTGCTAGTGGTTTGGCCCTTGGACAGATCTACGAGCAGTACTTC	CASGLALGQIYEQYF